This T cell receptor beta chain was found in a study of blood T cell repertoires in COVID-19. Study-wide background: Sources were T cells, B-cell-depleted T cells, or PBMCs; the material itself was cDNA or gDNA.

Original processing methods: How many nucleated cells were present was estimated from reference gene primer amplification. This table comes from immunoSEQ multiplex PCR, and its TCRdb copy is limited to in-frame clones, with some not included. The DNA was the basis for D and trimming; V, J and clone size are from that table. The sample holds roughly 320,000 clones, roughly 90% seen once. Clinical history reported by participants formed the basis on which cohorts were assigned. Individuals in the exposed group had encountered a COVID-19 case within 2 weeks preceding study entry. The CDR3 is 15 residues long. V trimming: 3 bases; J trimming: 6 bases; junction bases outside the gene matches: 7. In germline, CDR1 is SGHRS, CDR2 YFSETQ.

Material: PBMCs or T cells enriched from blood (not recorded which). The sequence came from a woman aged 30 to 39 who had been exposed to COVID-19. The rearrangement joins TRBV5-1 to TRBJ1-5; 9 nucleotides agree with TRBD1. Here the CDR3 reads CASSWGTGFGQPQHF. Written as DNA, the CDR3 is TGCGCCAGCAGCTGGGGGACAGGGTTTGGTCAGCCCCAGCATTTT.